Listed below are T cell receptor beta chains from one sample, sequenced in a study of T cells after yellow fever vaccination. TCRdb re-derived calls from the 5' RACE reads in MiXCR, one entry per CDR3 protein. The sample has over 300,000 distinct CDR3 sequences, 6.5% to 8.5% seen once; the top ten hold over 15%. Sample: PBMCs, taken more than 40 days after the first yellow fever vaccination. These receptor sequences come from a man between 18 and 29 years old who received the YFV17D yellow fever vaccine. CDR3s include the opening cysteine and the closing phenylalanine or tryptophan.

v_gene: TRBV7-6; CDR3aa: CASSLGGLGEQFF
v_gene: TRBV5-1; CDR3aa: CASSSVGTSRSYEQYF
v_gene: TRBV5-1; CDR3aa: CASSVTGTVGTEAFF
v_gene: TRBV7-7; CDR3aa: CSSSEGRVSQETQYF
v_gene: TRBV12-3/TRBV12-4; CDR3aa: CASSFFSLMNTEAFF
v_gene: TRBV5-1; CDR3aa: CASSTGRSGANVLTF
v_gene: TRBV5-1; CDR3aa: CASSPRGSNDGKLFF
v_gene: TRBV9; CDR3aa: CASSVGRGGLGTDTQYF
v_gene: TRBV3-1; CDR3aa: CASSQEGDRVGWNYGYTF
v_gene: TRBV20-1; CDR3aa: CSARPYTGANTEAFF
v_gene: TRBV4-2; CDR3aa: CASSQALLLATDTQYF
v_gene: TRBV5-1; CDR3aa: CASSLDRGISYEQYF
v_gene: TRBV5-1; CDR3aa: CASSLEGTSAYQETQYF
v_gene: TRBV29-1; CDR3aa: CSHRAGTGELFF
v_gene: TRBV4-3; CDR3aa: CASSPTGGHQPQHF
v_gene: TRBV19; CDR3aa: CASSSWTGDNEQFF
v_gene: TRBV12-3/TRBV12-4; CDR3aa: CASSRGGPYGYTF
v_gene: TRBV7-9; CDR3aa: CASSEGVGQFF
v_gene: TRBV27; CDR3aa: CASSDGTVDTQYF
v_gene: TRBV4-1; CDR3aa: CASSPQAGQPQHF
v_gene: TRBV4-2; CDR3aa: CASSPDWGRSGAQYF
v_gene: TRBV12-3/TRBV12-4; CDR3aa: CASSPRGAGYNEQFF
v_gene: TRBV7-9; CDR3aa: CASSPPFEQGASYEQYF
v_gene: TRBV6-1; CDR3aa: CASRRTGERSGYTF
v_gene: TRBV7-2; CDR3aa: CASSLGGIGGIDTQYF
v_gene: TRBV29-1; CDR3aa: CSVVQGLDNEQFF
v_gene: TRBV20-1; CDR3aa: CSASDRPGSHQPQHF
v_gene: TRBV15; CDR3aa: CATRPLGGGTDTQYF
v_gene: TRBV20-1; CDR3aa: CSARDQYKYNEQFF
v_gene: TRBV7-2; CDR3aa: CASSTDKNQPQHF
v_gene: TRBV12-5; CDR3aa: CASGLRLNYNEQFF
v_gene: TRBV30; CDR3aa: CAWSLMYEQYF
v_gene: TRBV5-1; CDR3aa: CASSLTSANEQFF
v_gene: TRBV20-1; CDR3aa: CSDREETQYF
v_gene: TRBV10-3; CDR3aa: CAIMRGGQETQYF
v_gene: TRBV9; CDR3aa: CASSDQGNEQFF
v_gene: TRBV10-2; CDR3aa: CASSLDTNTGELFF
v_gene: TRBV9; CDR3aa: CASSGGERNTQYF
v_gene: TRBV6-1; CDR3aa: CASRSPHPRYGYTF
v_gene: TRBV7-3; CDR3aa: CASSLRPQLAGESTDTQYF
v_gene: TRBV11-2; CDR3aa: CASSWVGTSTDTQYF
v_gene: TRBV5-1; CDR3aa: CASSLGTGKNSYEQYF
v_gene: TRBV4-1; CDR3aa: CASSQQAFNEQYF
v_gene: TRBV5-4; CDR3aa: CASSSRQGAGETQYF
v_gene: TRBV19; CDR3aa: CASSLGGQGIYEQYF
v_gene: TRBV7-2; CDR3aa: CASSLAGAYYGYTF
v_gene: TRBV4-2; CDR3aa: CASSPLDRARGNQPQHF
v_gene: TRBV14; CDR3aa: CASSHGSGGAADTQYF
v_gene: TRBV20-1; CDR3aa: CSARAGLAVDTQYF
v_gene: TRBV7-9; CDR3aa: CASSLVGLAVSYNEQFF
v_gene: TRBV12-3/TRBV12-4; CDR3aa: CASSILTSTDTQYF
v_gene: TRBV14; CDR3aa: CASSRRSLLSDTQYF
v_gene: TRBV19; CDR3aa: CASSIDMASSYNEQFF
v_gene: TRBV27; CDR3aa: CASSLDPFTEAFF
v_gene: TRBV12-3/TRBV12-4; CDR3aa: CASSLNGGRTGELFF
v_gene: TRBV4-3; CDR3aa: CASSQDNRVGANEKLFF
v_gene: TRBV6-5; CDR3aa: CASSYGSSGANVLTF